Following are 4 T cell receptor beta chains from one sample sequenced in a study of PD-L1 blockade in urothelial cancer. Here immunoSEQ multiplex PCR was the method, and the copy in TCRdb shows in-frame clones only, minus some. The top ten clones hold roughly 3.2% of a sample with over 100,000 clones, less than 85% of them seen once. Time point: pretreatment peripheral blood. The sequencing used PBMCs, collected around atezolizumab (anti-PD-L1) treatment. All receptors come from a man aged 45-65 years with urothelial cancer.

The chain is built from TRBV21-1 and TRBJ2-7; the tabulated D call, TRBD2, remains unverified against the DNA. TRBV21-1 is marked as a pseudogene. The CDR3 has 15 residues. This CDR3 reads CASSAVGRAGFEQYF. The DNA of the CDR3 is TGTGCCAGCAGCGCGGTCGGGAGGGCAGGGTTCGAGCAGTACTTC.

In its sample, this clone was seen a few times. V is TRBV5-1 and J is TRBJ1-1; 8 nucleotides agree with TRBD1. Germline values: CDR1 SGHRS, CDR2 YFSETQ. With 4 bases clipped from V and 4 bases from J, the junction kept 6 bases outside the gene matches. CDR3 length equals 14 residues. In DNA, the CDR3 is TGCGCCAGCAGCGCCTTGACAGGGGCCACTGAAGCTTTCTTT. Translated: CASSALTGATEAFF.

The chain carries TRBV11-2 and TRBJ2-1, with a weak D call TRBD2 (5 bases). Germline V CDR1 and CDR2: SGHAT, FQNNGV. V lost 3 bases, J lost 7 bases, and 16 bases lay in between. This CDR3 spans 15 amino acids. The CDR3 DNA is TGTGCCAGCAGCTTGAAAAGGAGGTCCGAGAATGAGCAGTTCTTC. Translated: CASSLKRRSENEQFF.

This chain links TRBV6-5 with TRBJ1-1; the D gene is possibly TRBD1 (5 bases). Between the trimmed V and J ends, which lost 6 bases and 3 bases, there was a span of 11 bases. Germline values: CDR1 MNHEY, CDR2 SVGAGI. The CDR3 consists of 13 residues. CDR3 coding DNA: TGTGCCAGCAGACGCGCAGGGTACACTGAAGCTTTCTTT. Residues: CASRRAGYTEAFF.